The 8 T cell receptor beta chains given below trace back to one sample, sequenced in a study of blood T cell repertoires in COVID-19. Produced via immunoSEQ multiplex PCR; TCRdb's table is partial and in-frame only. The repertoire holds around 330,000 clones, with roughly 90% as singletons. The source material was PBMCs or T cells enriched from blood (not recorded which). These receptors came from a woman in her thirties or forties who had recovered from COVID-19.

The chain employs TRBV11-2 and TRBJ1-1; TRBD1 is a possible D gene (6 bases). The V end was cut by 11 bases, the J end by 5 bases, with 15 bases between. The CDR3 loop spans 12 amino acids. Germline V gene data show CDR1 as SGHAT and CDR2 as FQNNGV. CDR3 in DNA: TGTGCCTGGAACAGGGAGGGGACTGAAGCTTTCTTT. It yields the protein CAWNREGTEAFF.

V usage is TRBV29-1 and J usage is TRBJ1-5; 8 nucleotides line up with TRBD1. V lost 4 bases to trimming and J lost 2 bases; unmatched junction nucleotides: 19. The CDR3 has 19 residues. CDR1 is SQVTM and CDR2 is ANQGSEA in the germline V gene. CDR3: CSVVVPDRVGKLGNQPQHF. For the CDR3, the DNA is TGCAGCGTTGTAGTCCCGGACAGGGTAGGGAAGTTGGGCAATCAGCCCCAGCATTTT.

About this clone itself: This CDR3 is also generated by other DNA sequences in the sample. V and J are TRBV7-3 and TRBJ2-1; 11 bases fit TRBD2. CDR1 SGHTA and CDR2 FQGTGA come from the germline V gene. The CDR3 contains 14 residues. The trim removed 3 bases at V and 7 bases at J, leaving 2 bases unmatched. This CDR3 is CASSFSGGVNEQFF. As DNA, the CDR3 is TGTGCCAGCAGCTTTAGCGGGGGGGTGAATGAGCAGTTCTTC.

The DNA for the CDR3 is TGTGCCAGCAGTGGGGGGACTAGCGGACAATACGAGCAGTACTTC. As protein: CASSGGTSGQYEQYF. This chain links TRBV27 with TRBJ2-7; 11 bases agree with TRBD2. Unmatched junction bases numbered 7, after V lost 5 bases and J lost 4 bases. The length of the CDR3 is 15 residues. The germline V gene has CDR1 MNHEY and CDR2 SMNVEV (reference sequence).

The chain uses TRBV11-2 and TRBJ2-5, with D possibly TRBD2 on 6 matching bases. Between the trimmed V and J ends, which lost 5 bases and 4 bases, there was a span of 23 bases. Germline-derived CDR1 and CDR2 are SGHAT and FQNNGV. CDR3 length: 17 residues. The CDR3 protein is CASSPLGGGSFGETQYF. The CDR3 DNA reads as TGTGCCAGCAGCCCCCTCGGTGGGGGGAGCTTTGGAGAGACCCAGTACTTC.

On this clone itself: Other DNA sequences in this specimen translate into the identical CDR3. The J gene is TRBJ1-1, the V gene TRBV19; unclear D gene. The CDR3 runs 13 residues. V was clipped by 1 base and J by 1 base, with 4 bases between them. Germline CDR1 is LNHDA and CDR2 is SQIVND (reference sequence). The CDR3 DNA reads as TGTGCCAGTAGTATAGGGAGGAACACTGAAGCTTTCTTT. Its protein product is CASSIGRNTEAFF. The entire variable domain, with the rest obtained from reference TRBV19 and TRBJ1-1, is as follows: DGGITQSPKYLFRKEGQNVTLSCEQNLNHDAMYWYRQDPGQGLRLIYYSQIVNDFQKGDIAEGYSVSREKKESFPLTVTSAQKNPTAFYLCASSIGRNTEAFFGQGTRLTVV.

The CDR3 loop is CASSPTGIGEKLFF. As DNA, the CDR3 is TGTGCCAGCTCACCGACAGGGATAGGTGAAAAACTGTTTTTT. V usage is TRBV18 and J usage is TRBJ1-4; 7 bases map to TRBD1. Germline V gives CDR1 KGHSH, CDR2 LQKENI. This CDR3 has 14 amino acids. Unmatched junction bases numbered 5, after V lost 3 bases and J lost 7 bases.

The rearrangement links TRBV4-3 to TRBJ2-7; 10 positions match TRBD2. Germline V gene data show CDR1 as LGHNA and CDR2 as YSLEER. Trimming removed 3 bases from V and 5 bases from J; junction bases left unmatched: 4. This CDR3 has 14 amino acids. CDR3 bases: TGCGCCAGCAGCCATAGCGGGGGGATAAACGAGCAGTACTTC. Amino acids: CASSHSGGINEQYF.